One and the same sample provided the 9 T cell receptor beta chains below, sequenced in a study of Ad26.COV2.S vaccination and SARS-CoV-2 variants. As for treatment: around 19 received Ad26.COV2.S at low or high dose, single or two shots; 5 received placebo; per-sample allocation not given. Sampling took place 63 days after the first vaccine or placebo injection. Assay: immunoSEQ multiplex PCR; the TCRdb copy retains only in-frame clones and omits some. The sample holds under 500,000 clones, around 93% seen once. The source was peripheral blood, collected in a trial of Ad26.COV2.S vaccine versus placebo. These receptors were obtained from a person between 18 and 65 years old who received the Ad26.COV2.S COVID-19 vaccine or a placebo.

The chain combines TRBV7-6 with TRBJ2-5; 14 bases are a match to TRBD2. The CDR3 runs 17 residues. V gave up 4 bases and J gave up 6 bases; unmatched junction bases: 10. Germline lookup yields CDR1 SGHVS and CDR2 FNYEAQ. The CDR3 DNA reads as TGTGCCAGCAGCTCAGTGACTAGCGGGGGGGGGTCGCAGACCCAGTACTTC. Residues: CASSSVTSGGGSQTQYF.

J is TRBJ1-1 and V is TRBV5-6, with a tentative D call TRBD1 (6 bases). This CDR3 region has 16 residues. The V gene lost 0 bases and the J gene lost 0 bases, with 12 bases spanning the gap. The germline gives CDR1 SGHDT, CDR2 YYEEEE. CDR3 coding DNA: TGTGCCAGCAGCTTGGAAGGACAGCTAATGAACACTGAAGCTTTCTTT. It specifies CASSLEGQLMNTEAFF.

V and J are TRBV10-3 and TRBJ2-7; D is unresolved. V lost 3 bases, J lost 4 bases, and 7 bases lay in between. This CDR3 contains 12 residues. In germline, CDR1 is ENHRY, CDR2 SYGVKD. CDR3 nucleotide sequence: TGTGCCATCAGTGAAAATCTGTACGAGCAGTACTTC. This gives the protein CAISENLYEQYF.

This clone was found once. The rearrangement joins TRBV27 to TRBJ2-7; D gene ambiguous. CDR1 and CDR2 (germline): MNHEY, SMNVEV (reference sequence). CDR3 size: 13 residues. Trimming shortened V by 7 bases and J by 1 base, and 11 bases separated the two germline ends. The CDR3 sequence: CASTSTVSYEQYF. The CDR3, as DNA: TGTGCCAGCACTTCGACGGTTTCCTACGAGCAGTACTTC.

This rearrangement joins TRBV25-1 to TRBJ1-3; no definite D call. This CDR3 is 17 amino acids long. Germline values: CDR1 MGHDK, CDR2 SYGVNS. The V and J ends lost 2 bases and 0 bases respectively, with 14 bases between them. The CDR3 sequence is CASSEGIGYSSGNTIYF. CDR3 coding DNA: TGTGCCAGCAGTGAAGGTATCGGCTACAGCTCTGGAAACACCATATATTTT.

V and J are TRBV5-6 and TRBJ2-7; D perhaps matches TRBD1 (6 bases). CDR3 length: 14 amino acids. Deletions cut 0 bases from V and 3 bases from J, with 10 bases between. Germline-derived CDR1 and CDR2 are SGHDT and YYEEEE. The CDR3 region is CASSLAGQNYEQYF. Written as DNA, the CDR3 is TGTGCCAGCAGCTTGGCCGGACAGAACTACGAGCAGTACTTC. Combining the CDR3 with reference TRBV5-6 and TRBJ2-7 gives the whole variable domain DAGVTQSPTHLIKTRGQQVTLRCSPKSGHDTVSWYQQALGQGPQFIFQYYEEEERQRGNFPDRFSGHQFPNYSSELNVNALLLGDSALYLCASSLAGQNYEQYFGPGTRLTVT.

This chain links TRBV6-5 with TRBJ2-6; D perhaps matches TRBD1 (5 bases). Germline V gene sequence: CDR1 MNHEY, CDR2 SVGAGI. Between the trimmed V and J ends, which lost 0 bases and 1 base, there was a span of 7 bases. This CDR3 is built from 16 residues. For the CDR3, the DNA is TGTGCCAGCAGTTACTCTGGGGCGTCTGGGGCCAACGTCCTGACTTTC. Translation gives CASSYSGASGANVLTF.

The chain links TRBV18 to TRBJ1-1; D unresolved. The CDR3 loop spans 15 amino acids. Per the germline V gene, CDR1 is KGHSH and CDR2 is LQKENI. The V end was cut by 1 base, the J end by 1 base, with 10 bases between. The CDR3 DNA reads TGTGCCAGCTCACCACTGGAGGCCGCGAACACTGAAGCTTTCTTT. This sequence encodes CASSPLEAANTEAFF.

The rearrangement joins TRBV30 to TRBJ2-4; D is unclear. Trimming pared 3 bases from V and 2 bases from J, leaving 11 bases between. The germline CDR1 and CDR2 sequences are GTSNPN and SVGIG (reference sequence). CDR3 length equals 14 residues. The CDR3 DNA reads TGTGCCTGGAGCTCCGCGTTCTCCAAAAACATTCAGTACTTC. This codes for CAWSSAFSKNIQYF.